This is a list of T cell receptor beta chains from one sample in a study of T-cell reconstitution after alpha-beta-depleted transplantation in children. TCRdb itself ran the PCR reads through MiXCR, one entry per CDR3 protein. The sample yields hundreds of thousands of distinct CDR3 sequences, around 17% seen once. Specimen: PBMCs from the stem cell graft donor, collected from the stem cell graft. The receptor source for this set is a human donor who donated a stem cell graft to a child with acute myeloid leukemia. CDR3s include the opening cysteine and the closing phenylalanine or tryptophan. The D gene is left open where the match is weak. Part of the rows lack a size; the others show once, few, many or a class for expanded clones.

V gene,J gene,D gene,clone size,CDR3 protein,CDR3 DNA
TRBV20-1,TRBJ2-1,NA,few,CSARVAGDEQFF,TGCAGTGCTAGAGTAGCTGGAGATGAGCAGTTCTTC
TRBV29-1,TRBJ2-1,NA,many,CSVDRFNEQFF,TGCAGCGTTGACAGGTTCAATGAGCAGTTCTTC
TRBV20-1,TRBJ2-7,TRBD1,many,CSLKGQGGYEQYF,TGCAGTCTTAAGGGACAGGGTGGGTACGAGCAGTACTTC
TRBV20-1,TRBJ2-3,NA,many,CSIGTASTDTQYF,TGCAGCATTGGGACGGCGAGCACAGATACGCAGTATTTT
TRBV20-1,TRBJ2-2,NA,many,CSASWPGEATGELFF,TGCAGTGCTAGCTGGCCGGGGGAGGCGACCGGGGAGCTGTTTTTT
TRBV25-1,TRBJ1-4,TRBD1,NA,CASSDPGGNEKLFF,TGTGCCAGCAGTGATCCAGGGGGAAATGAAAAACTGTTTTTT
TRBV15,TRBJ2-4,NA,few,CATSRDGGGHKNIQYF,TGTGCCACCAGCAGAGATGGGGGGGGGCACAAAAACATTCAGTACTTC
TRBV12-3/TRBV12-4,TRBJ1-2,NA,many,CASTSSGQGHYGYTF,TGTGCCAGCACCTCCTCAGGGCAGGGCCACTATGGCTACACCTTC
TRBV7-9,TRBJ2-7,NA,NA,CASSLELGHGSEQYF,TGTGCCAGCAGCTTAGAGTTGGGCCACGGGAGCGAACAGTACTTC
TRBV27,TRBJ2-5,NA,NA,CASSPGRLRETQYF,TGTGCCAGCAGTCCGGGACGGCTACGAGAGACCCAGTACTTC
TRBV20-1,TRBJ1-4,NA,NA,CSARDYSPNEKLFF,TGCAGTGCTAGAGATTACTCCCCAAATGAAAAACTGTTTTTT
TRBV12-3/TRBV12-4,TRBJ2-1,TRBD1,many,CASSRRGTGQGGNEQFF,TGTGCCAGCAGCCGGCGAGGAACGGGACAGGGGGGAAATGAGCAGTTCTTC
TRBV10-3,TRBJ1-2,TRBD1,many,CAISGDRANYGYTF,TGTGCCATCAGTGGGGACAGGGCTAACTATGGCTACACCTTC
TRBV7-2,TRBJ2-3,TRBD2,few,CASSLLAVRADTQYF,TGTGCCAGCAGCCTGCTAGCGGTAAGGGCAGATACGCAGTATTTT
TRBV29-1,TRBJ1-1,TRBD1,many,CSHRGQGTEAFF,TGCAGCCACAGGGGGCAGGGCACTGAAGCTTTCTTT
TRBV20-1,TRBJ1-1,NA,many,CSARIRIQEMNTEAFF,TGCAGTGCTAGAATCAGGATACAAGAGATGAACACTGAAGCTTTCTTT
TRBV5-1,TRBJ2-2,TRBD1,NA,CASYFPGQGNTGELFF,TGCGCCAGCTACTTCCCGGGACAGGGGAACACCGGGGAGCTGTTTTTT
TRBV12-3/TRBV12-4,TRBJ1-2,TRBD1,NA,CASSSDRGDLYGYTF,TGTGCCAGCAGTTCTGACAGGGGGGACCTCTATGGCTACACCTTC
TRBV5-5,TRBJ2-7,NA,NA,CASTNPHNGLYEQYF,TGTGCCAGCACCAACCCCCATAACGGCCTCTACGAGCAGTACTTC
TRBV10-3,TRBJ2-1,TRBD2,few,CAISTGLAGGLRDEQFF,TGTGCCATCAGCACTGGACTAGCGGGGGGGCTAAGGGATGAGCAGTTCTTC
TRBV20-1,TRBJ1-5,NA,many,CSARDAPWGSTSNQPQHF,TGCAGTGCTAGAGATGCCCCGTGGGGTTCAACTAGCAATCAGCCCCAGCATTTT
TRBV20-1,TRBJ1-4,NA,many,CSAIPDLTQPEKLFF,TGCAGTGCTATCCCGGACCTTACTCAACCTGAAAAACTGTTTTTT
TRBV7-9,TRBJ2-1,NA,many,CASSPSPVDEQFF,TGTGCCAGCAGCCCATCCCCGGTCGATGAGCAGTTCTTC
TRBV9,TRBJ1-5,NA,many,CASSVSGTINQPQHF,TGTGCCAGCAGCGTATCAGGAACCATTAATCAGCCCCAGCATTTT
TRBV20-1,TRBJ1-5,NA,NA,CSAREDDYSNQPQHF,TGCAGTGCTAGAGAAGACGACTATAGCAATCAGCCCCAGCATTTT
TRBV7-2,TRBJ1-2,NA,NA,CASSLMRWGHYGYTF,TGTGCCAGCAGCCTAATGCGTTGGGGTCACTATGGCTACACCTTC
TRBV20-1,TRBJ2-5,TRBD2,many,CSARRGLAGTETQYF,TGCAGTGCTAGAAGGGGACTAGCGGGAACAGAGACCCAGTACTTC
TRBV7-2,TRBJ1-5,TRBD1,few,CASSPTGISNQPQHF,TGTGCCAGCAGCCCGACAGGGATCAGCAATCAGCCCCAGCATTTT
TRBV5-1,TRBJ2-1,TRBD2,NA,CASSNPGLGTQGEQFF,TGCGCCAGCAGCAATCCGGGACTAGGGACCCAGGGGGAGCAGTTCTTC
TRBV7-3,TRBJ2-3,NA,NA,CASSRPGRTDTQYF,TGTGCCAGCTCCCGGCCGGGACGCACAGATACGCAGTATTTT
TRBV5-1,TRBJ2-5,NA,NA,CASSSGPGRQETQYF,TGCGCCAGCAGCTCGGGGCCAGGTAGACAAGAGACCCAGTACTTC
TRBV12-3/TRBV12-4,TRBJ2-5,NA,many,CASSLINGQETQYF,TGTGCCAGCAGTTTAATTAACGGCCAAGAGACCCAGTACTTC
TRBV20-1,TRBJ1-2,TRBD1,many,CSARYPGQPNYGYTF,TGCAGTGCTAGATACCCGGGACAGCCTAACTATGGCTACACCTTC
TRBV20-1,TRBJ1-3,NA,many,CSARDGKSGNTIYF,TGCAGTGCTAGGGATGGGAAGTCTGGAAACACCATATATTTT
TRBV27,TRBJ2-3,TRBD1,NA,CASRGQGAGADTQYF,TGTGCCAGCAGGGGACAGGGGGCTGGGGCAGATACGCAGTATTTT
TRBV21-1,TRBJ2-6,NA,many,CASSKEGQVISGANVLTF,TGTGCCAGCAGCAAAGAAGGACAGGTCATCTCTGGGGCCAACGTCCTGACTTTC
TRBV5-1,TRBJ1-4,NA,few,CASSWTGTGEEKLFF,TGCGCCAGCAGCTGGACCGGGACGGGTGAAGAAAAACTGTTTTTT
TRBV4-3,TRBJ1-1,NA,NA,CASSQATGTVNTGAFF,TGCGCCAGCAGCCAGGCCACCGGGACGGTGAACACGGGAGCTTTCTTT
TRBV3-1,TRBJ1-5,NA,NA,CASSQAGYQPQHF,TGTGCCAGCAGCCAAGCAGGGTATCAGCCCCAGCATTTT
TRBV7-9,TRBJ2-2,NA,NA,CASSLAGPANTGELFF,TGTGCCAGCAGCTTAGCAGGGCCAGCCAACACCGGGGAGCTGTTTTTT
TRBV12-3/TRBV12-4,TRBJ1-1,NA,NA,CASRPQQGWDDEAFF,TGTGCCAGCAGACCCCAACAGGGCTGGGATGATGAAGCTTTCTTT
TRBV24-1,TRBJ2-2,TRBD2,few,CATSDTRTSVNTGELFF,TGTGCCACCAGTGACACCCGGACTAGCGTGAACACCGGGGAGCTGTTTTTT
TRBV9,TRBJ2-7,NA,many,CASSVGRGPFLQYF,TGTGCCAGCAGCGTAGGCAGGGGTCCCTTTTTGCAGTACTTC
TRBV5-1,TRBJ2-3,NA,few,CASSRQEPSTDTQYF,TGCGCCAGCAGCCGACAGGAGCCTAGCACAGATACGCAGTATTTT
TRBV7-9,TRBJ2-2,NA,NA,CASSQEPTVTGELFF,TGTGCCAGCAGCCAAGAGCCGACAGTCACCGGGGAGCTGTTTTTT
TRBV4-3,TRBJ2-5,TRBD1,NA,CASSQSLRQGGETQYF,TGCGCCAGCAGCCAAAGCCTAAGACAGGGGGGAGAGACCCAGTACTTC
TRBV29-1,TRBJ2-1,NA,few,CSVGFNEQFF,TGCAGCGTTGGATTTAATGAGCAGTTCTTC
TRBV5-5,TRBJ2-2,NA,few,CASSFGQGYTGELFF,TGTGCCAGCAGCTTCGGGCAGGGGTACACCGGGGAGCTGTTTTTT
TRBV7-2,TRBJ2-3,NA,NA,CASSLRAGGQDTQYF,TGTGCCAGCAGCTTAAGGGCAGGGGGGCAGGATACGCAGTATTTT